This is a list of T cell receptor beta chains from one sample in a study of blood T cell repertoires in COVID-19. TCRdb keeps only in-frame clones here, not all; method: immunoSEQ multiplex PCR. The table has 270,000 or so clones, roughly nine tenths seen once. Sequenced: peripheral blood. All receptors come from a woman aged 25 to 39 with COVID-19, enrolled during active disease. The CDR3 runs from the conserved cysteine through the conserved F or W. The D gene is left open where the match is weak. Expanded clones are given a class, and other clones once, few, many or no size at all.

d_gene | j_gene | abundance | v_gene | CDR3nt | CDR3aa
NA | TRBJ1-4 | NA | TRBV19 | TGTGTCAGTAGTATCACATTTGCGGCAGGGGACGAAAAACTGTTTTTT | CVSSITFAAGDEKLFF
NA | TRBJ2-3 | NA | TRBV30 | TGTGCCTGGACCCGGGGGGCGGTTGTAGATACGCAGTATTTT | CAWTRGAVVDTQYF
NA | TRBJ2-1 | NA | TRBV27 | TGTGCCAGCAGTCGCAAGGGAGCGCCGAGCTCCTACAATGAGCAGTTCTTC | CASSRKGAPSSYNEQFF
NA | TRBJ2-7 | once | TRBV6-5 | TGTGCCAGCATTAAACCCGGACACCCCTACGAGCAGTACTTC | CASIKPGHPYEQYF
TRBD1 | TRBJ1-6 | NA | TRBV19 | TGTGCCAGTAGTATCGTGGGACAGGGTTTCTCACCCCTCCACTTT | CASSIVGQGFSPLHF
NA | TRBJ1-5 | few | TRBV2 | TGTGCCAGCAGTGAAAGGACAGAGAATCAGCCCCAGCATTTT | CASSERTENQPQHF
NA | TRBJ2-5 | NA | TRBV19 | TGTGCCAGTAGCACCGCGGGGCCCATTCAAGAGACCCAGTACTTC | CASSTAGPIQETQYF
TRBD2 | TRBJ2-3 | few | TRBV2 | TGTGCCAGCAGGCCCCGGGGACTAGCTTCGGGAACAGATACGCAGTATTTT | CASRPRGLASGTDTQYF
NA | TRBJ2-3 | once | TRBV4-2 | TGTGCCAGCAGCCCTCCCGGGACATCTTACACAGATACGCAGTATTTT | CASSPPGTSYTDTQYF
NA | TRBJ2-7 | NA | TRBV6-5 | TGTGCCAGCAGTTACGGAGGGAGTGGCTACGAGCAGTACTTC | CASSYGGSGYEQYF
NA | TRBJ2-2 | NA | TRBV29-1 | TGCAGCGTACACAGGGAGACCGGGGAGCTGTTTTTT | CSVHRETGELFF
TRBD1 | TRBJ1-1 | NA | TRBV19 | TGTGCCAGTATTCCAGGGGGGAACACTGAAGCTTTCTTT | CASIPGGNTEAFF
NA | TRBJ1-3 | NA | TRBV6-5 | TGTGCCAGCAGTTACTCGTCAGGATCTGGAAACACCATATATTTT | CASSYSSGSGNTIYF
TRBD1 | TRBJ2-7 | NA | TRBV4-1 | TGCGCCAGCAGCCAAGTTGGGACAGGGGTCTACGAGCAGTACTTC | CASSQVGTGVYEQYF
NA | TRBJ2-1 | NA | TRBV30 | TGTGCCTGGAGTGTAGGCGGGGACTACAATGAGCAGTTCTTC | CAWSVGGDYNEQFF
TRBD1 | TRBJ2-5 | NA | TRBV5-1 | TGCGCCAGCAGCTCCCGGACAGGGGGCCAGACCCAGTACTTC | CASSSRTGGQTQYF
NA | TRBJ2-3 | NA | TRBV9 | TGTGCCAGCAGCGTAGCTGGAGCTTTCACAGATACGCAGTATTTT | CASSVAGAFTDTQYF
NA | TRBJ2-5 | NA | TRBV9 | TGTGCCAGCAGCGTAGAGTGGGGGCAGGAGACCCAGTACTTC | CASSVEWGQETQYF
NA | TRBJ1-2 | NA | TRBV9 | TGTGCCAGCAGCCCCCGGTCTTCCCCCTATGGCTACACCTTC | CASSPRSSPYGYTF
TRBD1 | TRBJ1-1 | NA | TRBV4-1 | TGCGCCAGCAGCCACCAGGGGGGAGGAAAGCTCACTGAAGCTTTCTTT | CASSHQGGGKLTEAFF
NA | TRBJ2-3 | once | TRBV29-1 | TGCAGCGGGCGGCGGGGGCTCCCGATCACAGATACGCAGTATTTT | CSGRRGLPITDTQYF
NA | TRBJ1-1 | NA | TRBV6-1 | TGTGCCAGCAGACGCTCGGCGGACACTGAAGCTTTCTTT | CASRRSADTEAFF
NA | TRBJ2-3 | NA | TRBV7-9 | TGTGCCAGCAGCCTTTTAGGGGGACGCACAGATACGCAGTATTTT | CASSLLGGRTDTQYF
NA | TRBJ1-2 | NA | TRBV29-1 | TGCAGCGTCGAGGCAGTCCACTATGGCTACACCTTC | CSVEAVHYGYTF
TRBD1 | TRBJ1-4 | once | TRBV5-1 | TGCGCCAGCAGCTTGCTCTCCCAGGGGGCGGGGGAAAAACTGTTTTTT | CASSLLSQGAGEKLFF
NA | TRBJ1-2 | NA | TRBV18 | TGTGCCAGCTCACTACGATGGGGGGGGACCCCAATTACTAACTATGGCTACACCTTC | CASSLRWGGTPITNYGYTF
NA | TRBJ2-7 | NA | TRBV5-6 | TGTGCCAGCAGCTTGGAGGCTGGAGGGGCAGACGAGCAGTACTTC | CASSLEAGGADEQYF
NA | TRBJ1-5 | NA | TRBV2 | TGTGCCAGCAGACTCCAGGAGGTTCAGCCCCAGCATTTT | CASRLQEVQPQHF
TRBD2 | TRBJ2-7 | once | TRBV6-5 | TGTGCCAGCAGTTATTCTAGCGGGGCCTACTACGAGCAGTACTTC | CASSYSSGAYYEQYF
TRBD1 | TRBJ2-7 | few | TRBV7-9 | TGTGCCAGCGCGTATGGGACAGGGGCAGCCGAGCAGTACTTC | CASAYGTGAAEQYF
NA | TRBJ1-6 | NA | TRBV5-1 | TGCGCCAGCAGCTTGGGGGCCGCAATTAATTCACCCCTCCACTTT | CASSLGAAINSPLHF
TRBD1 | TRBJ2-5 | once | TRBV19 | TGTGCCAGTACCAAGGGGACAGGGGCTTTAGAGACCCAGTACTTC | CASTKGTGALETQYF
TRBD1 | TRBJ2-3 | NA | TRBV28 | TGTGCCAGCATCATGGGACAGTTGAGCACAGATACGCAGTATTTT | CASIMGQLSTDTQYF
NA | TRBJ1-2 | few | TRBV6-5 | TGTGCCAGCAGTTACTCACAAGAATATGGCTACACCTTC | CASSYSQEYGYTF
TRBD1 | TRBJ1-3 | NA | TRBV5-1 | TGCGCCAGCACGACAGGGGGAAACACCATATATTTT | CASTTGGNTIYF
TRBD1 | TRBJ2-1 | NA | TRBV27 | TGTGCCAGCAGTTTATCCGGACAGGGATTATACAATGAGCAGTTCTTC | CASSLSGQGLYNEQFF
TRBD1 | TRBJ1-5 | NA | TRBV10-1 | TGCGCCAGCAGGGGGGGGACAGGGATCGGCTTTAGCAATCAGCCCCAGCATTTT | CASRGGTGIGFSNQPQHF
TRBD2 | TRBJ2-2 | NA | TRBV5-6 | TGTGCCCGCCGCTTGGGGGCGGGGGGGCAGCCCGGGGAGCTGTTTTTT | CARRLGAGGQPGELFF
NA | TRBJ1-2 | NA | TRBV6-5 | TGTGCCAGCTCTCAGGGAAACTATGGCTACACCTTC | CASSQGNYGYTF
TRBD1 | TRBJ1-1 | NA | TRBV3-1/TRBV3-2 | TGTGCCAGCAGCCTAAGGACTAGCCGCTCGGACAGGGGGGATGCTGAAGCTTTCTTT | CASSLRTSRSDRGDAEAFF